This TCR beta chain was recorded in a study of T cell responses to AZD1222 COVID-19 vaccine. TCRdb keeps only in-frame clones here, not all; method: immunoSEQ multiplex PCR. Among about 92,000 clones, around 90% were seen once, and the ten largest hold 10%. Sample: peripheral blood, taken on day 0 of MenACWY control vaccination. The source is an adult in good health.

As DNA, the CDR3 is TGTGCCAGCAGACCTCCGGGACTACTAAATTCACCCCTCCACTTT. Residues: CASRPPGLLNSPLHF. The V and J genes are TRBV19 and TRBJ1-6; D might be TRBD1 (5 bases). The CDR3 is made up of 15 amino acids. Between the trimmed V and J ends, which lost 9 bases and 7 bases, there was a span of 19 bases. Germline V gives CDR1 LNHDA, CDR2 SQIVND (reference sequence).